Sequencing of this T cell receptor beta chain was carried out in a study of cytomegalovirus exposure and HLA in healthy donors. The length of the CDR3 is 13 residues. Germline values: CDR1 SGHTA, CDR2 FQGNSA. After removal of 5 bases from V and 4 bases from J, the junction contained 3 bases not matched to a gene. Study-level points and caveats: Follow-up analysis seemed to connect common viral pathogens with several of the most significant clusters identified. Later findings reportedly placed an Asian-associated ancestry cluster below the approximately 670-donor mean for N-insertions.

In the case of this clone: Its antigen is unidentified.

The PCR was carried out with 60 Vbeta primers and 13 Jbeta primers. Sequencing used immunoSEQ multiplex PCR; TCRdb keeps in-frame clones, though not all of them. Altogether about 180,000 clones are present, roughly four fifths being singletons, with the ten largest covering 4.8%. The origin of this receptor is a girl aged 5 to 17 in good health and CMV-seropositive. The rearrangement uses TRBV7-2 and TRBJ2-3; 7 bases agree with TRBD1. Sequencing was performed on PBMCs. CDR3 nucleotides: TGTGCCAGCAGCCCGACAGGGTCAGATACGCAGTATTTT. It encodes CASSPTGSDTQYF.